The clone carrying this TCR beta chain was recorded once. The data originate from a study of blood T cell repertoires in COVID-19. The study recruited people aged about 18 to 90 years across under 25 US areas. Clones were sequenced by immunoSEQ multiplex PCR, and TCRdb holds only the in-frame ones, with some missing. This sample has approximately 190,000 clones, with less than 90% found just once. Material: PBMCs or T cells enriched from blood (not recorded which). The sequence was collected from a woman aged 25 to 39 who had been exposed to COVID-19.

CDR3 in DNA: TGTGCCAGCAGTCTCGACAGGGGTCGTGGCTACACCTTC. Protein sequence: CASSLDRGRGYTF. The rearrangement joins TRBV6-2 or TRBV6-3 to TRBJ1-2; 8 bases align to TRBD1. This CDR3 has 13 amino acids. From germline, CDR1 is MNHEY and CDR2 SVGEGT. Losses at the gene ends were 5 bases for V and 7 bases for J; bases not matched to a gene: 6.